The clone carrying this TCR beta chain was seen only once. Its antigen remains unidentified. The data were obtained in a study of T cell responses to AZD1222 COVID-19 vaccine. Profiling relied on immunoSEQ multiplex PCR, and the TCRdb table lists in-frame clones only, not all of them. The table shows approximately 150,000 clones, with roughly 88% occurring only once. Study findings and constraints: Spike-specific TCR breadth rose after two AZD1222 doses, and depth rose as well. Repertoires were collected only later (after the peak T cell response had occurred). Females made up more of the donors, who were largely white British, and clonal diversity may have come out too low.

V lost 5 bases to trimming and J lost 7 bases; unmatched junction nucleotides: 10. In germline, CDR1 is MNHEY, CDR2 SMNVEV (reference sequence). This CDR3 region has 14 residues. The sequenced sample was peripheral blood, obtained 28 days after the second dose of the MenACWY control vaccine. This TCR derives from an adult who received the MenACWY meningococcal vaccine as a control. The chain combines TRBV27 with TRBJ1-1, with 7 bases matching TRBD1. The CDR3 region is CASSPYHRGDEAFF. The CDR3 DNA is TGTGCCAGCAGTCCGTACCACAGGGGAGATGAAGCTTTCTTT.